These T cell receptor beta chains were read from a single sample in a study of human T cells and chemical hapten exposure. MiXCR, run by TCRdb on the 5' RACE reads, gives a single entry per CDR3 protein. The profile covers approximately 81,000 distinct CDR3 sequences, with about 7.7% appearing a single time and under 2.5% taken by the ten largest. The receptor set was obtained from a male donor in good health. CDR3s leave out the opening cysteine and the closing phenylalanine or tryptophan. Some rows have no size entry. The others give once, few or many, or a class for an expanded clone.

v_call: TRBV19; j_call: TRBJ1-3; cdr3_length: 15; clone_size: -; cdr3_aa: ASTDSGQALSGNTIY
v_call: TRBV20-1; j_call: TRBJ2-7; cdr3_length: 10; clone_size: many; cdr3_aa: SADSPRGEQY
v_call: TRBV6-5; j_call: TRBJ1-4; cdr3_length: 12; clone_size: -; cdr3_aa: ASSYGGANEKLF
v_call: TRBV12-3/TRBV12-4; j_call: TRBJ2-1; cdr3_length: 9; clone_size: -; cdr3_aa: ASSSPNEQF
v_call: TRBV20-1; j_call: TRBJ2-1; cdr3_length: 14; clone_size: many; cdr3_aa: SALPEIGSIRNEQF
v_call: TRBV7-9; j_call: TRBJ2-1; cdr3_length: 12; clone_size: few; cdr3_aa: ASSVPGQGNEQF
v_call: TRBV6-6; j_call: TRBJ1-5; cdr3_length: 14; clone_size: many; cdr3_aa: ASSYYVEGGNQPQH
v_call: TRBV7-9; j_call: TRBJ2-7; cdr3_length: 13; clone_size: many; cdr3_aa: ASSFPRVGASEQY
v_call: TRBV18; j_call: TRBJ1-1; cdr3_length: 10; clone_size: many; cdr3_aa: ASSLERYEAF
v_call: TRBV6-2/TRBV6-3; j_call: TRBJ2-3; cdr3_length: 9; clone_size: many; cdr3_aa: ASSYNGPQY
v_call: TRBV13; j_call: TRBJ2-3; cdr3_length: 18; clone_size: many; cdr3_aa: ASSLFLTSGSALQGDTQY
v_call: TRBV4-3; j_call: TRBJ2-7; cdr3_length: 14; clone_size: -; cdr3_aa: ASSPYGTGGSWEQY
v_call: TRBV29-1; j_call: TRBJ2-3; cdr3_length: 12; clone_size: -; cdr3_aa: SAERGRSTDTQY
v_call: TRBV3-1; j_call: TRBJ1-1; cdr3_length: 12; clone_size: few; cdr3_aa: ASSQKGANTEAF
v_call: TRBV27; j_call: TRBJ2-1; cdr3_length: 12; clone_size: -; cdr3_aa: ASSLGLGYNEQF